The sequence of this T cell receptor beta chain was determined in a study of cytotoxic CD8 clonotypes in ibrutinib-treated CLL. Study-wide results and caveats: Having risen at ibrutinib response, clonality had fallen back toward baseline by progression. The public clonotypes identified were infrequent and showed contraction or stability on treatment.

TCRdb's table, derived via immunoSEQ multiplex PCR, lists solely in-frame clones and lacks some. The sample has about 69,000 clones, 70% to 90% seen once. About this clone itself: The antigen is unknown.

The CDR3 totals 13 residues. The V gene's germline CDR1 is KGHSH and CDR2 LQKENI. V was clipped by 4 bases and J by 6 bases, with 12 bases between them. The chain couples TRBV18 to TRBJ1-2; D is perhaps TRBD1 (5 bases). The sequencing here drew on PBMCs, taken at disease progression, from a patient treated with ibrutinib. The TCR comes from a human donor with chronic lymphocytic leukemia. The CDR3 bases are TGTGCCAGCTCACTACGGACGGGGGATGGCTACACCTTC. Its translation: CASSLRTGDGYTF.